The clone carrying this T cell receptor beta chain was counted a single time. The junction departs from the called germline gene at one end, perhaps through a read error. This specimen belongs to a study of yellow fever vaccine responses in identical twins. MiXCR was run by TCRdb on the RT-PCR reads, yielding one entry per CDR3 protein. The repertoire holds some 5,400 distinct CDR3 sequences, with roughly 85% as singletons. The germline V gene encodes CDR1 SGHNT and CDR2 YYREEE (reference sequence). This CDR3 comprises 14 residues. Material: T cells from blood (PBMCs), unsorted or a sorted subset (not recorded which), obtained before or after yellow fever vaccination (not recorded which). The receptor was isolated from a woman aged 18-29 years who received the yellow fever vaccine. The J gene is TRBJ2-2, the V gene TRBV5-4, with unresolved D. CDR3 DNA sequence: TGTGCCAGCACCTTGGAGCCGAACACCGGGGAGCTGTTTTTT. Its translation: CASTLEPNTGELFF.